The following is a T cell receptor (beta chain) sequence with its context. No cognate antigen has been identified for it. The input lacks base qualities; no much larger clone sits a single base away. The trim is 1 base for V and 6 bases for J, with a gap of 13 bases between the germline ends. From a lookup of the germline V gene, CDR1 and CDR2 are SGHRS and YFSETQ. The CDR3 holds 14 amino acids from the cysteine to the phenylalanine. Of all the DNA, just the CDR3 is kept, 42 bases in frame from base 1. Library prep was done by the immunoSEQ multiplex PCR assay. Entries here come from immuneACCESS through TCRdb and include only in-frame sequences with V and J called. Some clones fail to appear in such tables; in the studies checked, an unresolved V gene covers under half of the shortfall, and the cause of the remainder is unknown. Present in this sample are roughly 160,000 clones, approximately 86% of which were seen just once. The ten top clones hold roughly 5% of the sample.

The data are from a study of control samples from healthy donors and cancer patients (dated by TCRdb to about 2020). The clonotype was recovered from a woman under 40 in good health. The chain joins TRBV5-1 to TRBJ1-1; matching of 5 bases hints at TRBD1 as the D gene. The material sequenced was blood. The CDR3 reads CASSLRRDPPEAFF. The nucleotide sequence is given as TGCGCCAGCAGCTTGAGGCGGGACCCCCCTGAAGCTTTCTTT.